This note documents a single TCR beta chain sequence. CDR3 size: 15 residues. V shed 4 bases and J 6 bases; nucleotides not matched to a gene: 9. CDR1 and CDR2 (germline): SNHLY, FYNNEI. This entry comes from a study of blood T cell repertoires in COVID-19. Study-wide background: From the United States, Italy and Spain came samples of acute and convalescent COVID-19. The cDNA or gDNA used as material had been derived from T cells, B-cell-depleted T cells, or PBMCs.

Per the study methods: Estimation of nucleated cell counts relied on the amplification of reference gene primers. Measured with immunoSEQ multiplex PCR; TCRdb has only the in-frame clones, and not every one. V and J calls and clone size are those listed in that table; D and trimming were worked out from the DNA. The sample holds some 220,000 clones; 85% to 95% are singletons and the top ten take about 0.79%. While infection was still active, Seattle patients were enrolled and then followed longitudinally. The TCR originated in a young man with COVID-19, enrolled during active disease. The chain employs TRBV2 and TRBJ2-7, with 10 bases lining up with TRBD2. Sequencing was done on a sample of peripheral blood. This chain's CDR3 is CASSVGVAGGSEQYF. CDR3 coding DNA: TGTGCCAGCAGTGTCGGGGTAGCGGGGGGCTCCGAGCAGTACTTC.